These T cell receptor beta chains were read from a single sample in a study of blood T cells in healthy people across ages. MiXCR, run by TCRdb on the 5' RACE reads, gives a single entry per CDR3 protein. The sample lists nearly 800,000 distinct CDR3 sequences; roughly 56% were seen once. The sample taken for sequencing was blood. These receptors all come from a man aged 40-49 years in good health. Each CDR3 is given with its conserved first and last residue.

TRBJ2-1 | TRBV25-1 | CASSLRVEFNEQFF
TRBJ2-3 | TRBV9 | CASSVASLGGDTQYF
TRBJ2-1 | TRBV9 | CASSVDPGIVQFF
TRBJ2-1 | TRBV7-9 | CASSLDIYNEQFF
NA | TRBV7-3 | CASSTGTPAGETQYF
TRBJ1-2 | TRBV27 | CASSFQDFYGYTF
TRBJ2-7 | TRBV9 | CASSREGGPTYEQYF
TRBJ2-2 | TRBV12-3/TRBV12-4 | CASRRQGNINTGELFF
TRBJ1-2 | TRBV25-1 | CASTLAGNGYTF
TRBJ2-7 | TRBV12-3/TRBV12-4 | CASSLATGPSGEQYF
TRBJ2-5 | TRBV20-1 | CSARPSGGKETQYF
TRBJ2-1 | TRBV7-8 | CASSLTFNEQFF
TRBJ2-3 | TRBV5-1 | CASRETGGITDTQYF
NA | TRBV7-2 | CASSAGTGPETQYF
TRBJ1-1 | TRBV7-9 | CASSGQQGTEAFF
TRBJ2-5 | TRBV25-1 | CASSETRRGYRETQYF
NA | TRBV6-5 | CASSYRTSGSKHEQYF
TRBJ2-5 | TRBV7-9 | CASSSRQSETQYF
TRBJ1-4 | TRBV4-2 | CASSSRTGGTNEKLFF
TRBJ2-7 | TRBV7-2 | CASSPRTGLSYEQYF
TRBJ2-7 | TRBV20-1 | CSAGAGREQYF
TRBJ1-2 | TRBV29-1 | CSVEDVGGTGGSQFDYGYTF
TRBJ2-5 | TRBV7-9 | CASSLGIGGLQVQETQYF
TRBJ2-3 | TRBV7-2 | CASSYSLGGTDTQYF
TRBJ2-7 | TRBV7-2 | CASSLVVAFSYEQYF
TRBJ2-1 | TRBV15 | CATSRGLAGGHNEQFF
TRBJ1-1 | TRBV29-1 | CSATTTALNTEAFF